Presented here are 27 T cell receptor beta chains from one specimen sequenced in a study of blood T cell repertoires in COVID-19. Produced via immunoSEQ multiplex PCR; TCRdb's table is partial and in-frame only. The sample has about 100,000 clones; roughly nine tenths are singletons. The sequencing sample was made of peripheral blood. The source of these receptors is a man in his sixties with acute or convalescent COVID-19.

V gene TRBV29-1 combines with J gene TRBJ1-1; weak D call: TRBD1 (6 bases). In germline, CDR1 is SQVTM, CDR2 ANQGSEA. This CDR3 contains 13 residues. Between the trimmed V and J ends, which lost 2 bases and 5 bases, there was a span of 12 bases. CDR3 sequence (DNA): TGCAGCGTTGAAAGGGGGACCGGGACTGAAGCTTTCTTT. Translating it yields CSVERGTGTEAFF.

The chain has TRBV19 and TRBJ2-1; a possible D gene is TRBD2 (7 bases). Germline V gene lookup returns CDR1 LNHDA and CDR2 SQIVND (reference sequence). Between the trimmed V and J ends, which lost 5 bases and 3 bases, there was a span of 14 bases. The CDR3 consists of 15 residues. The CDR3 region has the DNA TGTGCCAGTAGTGGTGGGAGGGGGGACTACAATGAGCAGTTCTTC. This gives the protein CASSGGRGDYNEQFF.

CDR3 region: CASRQRFYTF. CDR3 coding DNA: TGTGCCAGCAGGCAGAGGTTCTACACCTTC. The rearrangement joins TRBV2 to TRBJ1-2; D gene unclear. The CDR3 runs 10 residues. V lost 6 bases to trimming and J lost 10 bases, with 9 bases between them. Per germline, CDR1 SNHLY and CDR2 FYNNEI.

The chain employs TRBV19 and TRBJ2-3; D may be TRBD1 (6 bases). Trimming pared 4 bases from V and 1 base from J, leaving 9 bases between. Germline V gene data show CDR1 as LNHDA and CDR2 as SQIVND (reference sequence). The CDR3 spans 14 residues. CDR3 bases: TGTGCCAGTAGTAATACAGGGCGCACAGATACGCAGTATTTT. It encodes CASSNTGRTDTQYF.

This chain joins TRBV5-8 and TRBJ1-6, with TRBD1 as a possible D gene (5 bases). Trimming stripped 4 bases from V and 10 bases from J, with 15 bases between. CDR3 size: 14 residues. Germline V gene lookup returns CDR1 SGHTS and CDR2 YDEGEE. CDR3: CASSAVLGESPLHF. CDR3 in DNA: TGTGCCAGCAGCGCGGTGTTAGGGGAATCACCCCTCCACTTT.

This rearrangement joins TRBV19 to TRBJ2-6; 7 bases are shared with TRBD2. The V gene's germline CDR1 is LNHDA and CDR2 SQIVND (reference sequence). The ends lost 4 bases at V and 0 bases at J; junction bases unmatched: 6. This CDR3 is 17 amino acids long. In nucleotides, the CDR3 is TGTGCCAGTAGTACGTCAGCGGGACCCTCTGGGGCCAACGTCCTGACTTTC. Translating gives CASSTSAGPSGANVLTF.

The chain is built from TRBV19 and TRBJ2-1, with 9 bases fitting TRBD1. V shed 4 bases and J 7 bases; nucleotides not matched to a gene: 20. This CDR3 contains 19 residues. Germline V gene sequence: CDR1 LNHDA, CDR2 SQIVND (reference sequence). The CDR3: CASSKGQGSRSPARNEQFF. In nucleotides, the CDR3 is TGTGCCAGTAGTAAAGGACAGGGGAGTCGTTCGCCGGCCCGAAATGAGCAGTTCTTC.

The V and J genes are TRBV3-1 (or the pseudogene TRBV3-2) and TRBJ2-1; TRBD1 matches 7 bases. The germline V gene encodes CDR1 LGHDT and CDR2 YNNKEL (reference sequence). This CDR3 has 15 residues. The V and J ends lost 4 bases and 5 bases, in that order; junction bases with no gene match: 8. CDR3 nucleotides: TGTGCCAGCAGCCTCACAGGGGTGTACGACAATGAGCAGTTCTTC. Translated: CASSLTGVYDNEQFF.

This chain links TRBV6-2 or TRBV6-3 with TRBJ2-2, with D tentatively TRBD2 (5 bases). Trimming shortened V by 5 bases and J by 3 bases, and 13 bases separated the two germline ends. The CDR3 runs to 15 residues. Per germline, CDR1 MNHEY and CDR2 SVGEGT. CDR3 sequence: CASSEQTRDTGELFF. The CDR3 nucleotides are TGTGCCAGCAGTGAGCAAACTAGGGACACCGGGGAGCTGTTTTTT.

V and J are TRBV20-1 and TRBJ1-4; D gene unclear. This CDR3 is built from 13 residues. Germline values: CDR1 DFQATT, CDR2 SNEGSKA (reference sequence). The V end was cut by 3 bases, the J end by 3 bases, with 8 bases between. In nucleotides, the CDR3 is TGCAGTGCTAGTAGCGGGGCTAATGAAAAACTGTTTTTT. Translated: CSASSGANEKLFF.

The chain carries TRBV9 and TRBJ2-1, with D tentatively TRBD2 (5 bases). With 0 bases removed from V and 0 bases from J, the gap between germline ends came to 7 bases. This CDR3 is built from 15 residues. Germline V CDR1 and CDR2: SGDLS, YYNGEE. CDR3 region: CASSVGGNSYNEQFF. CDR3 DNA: TGTGCCAGCAGCGTAGGAGGGAACTCCTACAATGAGCAGTTCTTC.

The CDR3 region is CASIPWGPNTGELFF. CDR3 in DNA: TGTGCCAGCATTCCCTGGGGGCCGAACACCGGGGAGCTGTTTTTT. The chain joins TRBV11-3 to TRBJ2-2, with D possibly TRBD1 on 6 matching bases. V lost 7 bases, J lost 0 bases, and 12 bases lay in between. Germline CDR1 and CDR2: SGHNT and YENEEA. The CDR3 covers 15 residues. The full variable domain, its missing parts supplied by reference TRBV11-3 and TRBJ2-2, is EAGVVQSPRYKIIEKKQPVAFWCNPISGHNTLYWYLQNLGQGPELLIRYENEEAVDDSQLPKDRFSAERLKGVDSTLKIQPAELGDSAVYLCASIPWGPNTGELFFGEGSRLTVL.

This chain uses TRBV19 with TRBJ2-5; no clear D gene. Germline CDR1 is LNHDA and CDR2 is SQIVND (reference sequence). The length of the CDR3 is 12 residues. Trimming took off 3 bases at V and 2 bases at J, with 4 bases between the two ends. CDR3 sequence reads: CASSIPQETQYF. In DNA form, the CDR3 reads TGTGCCAGTAGTATCCCTCAAGAGACCCAGTACTTC.

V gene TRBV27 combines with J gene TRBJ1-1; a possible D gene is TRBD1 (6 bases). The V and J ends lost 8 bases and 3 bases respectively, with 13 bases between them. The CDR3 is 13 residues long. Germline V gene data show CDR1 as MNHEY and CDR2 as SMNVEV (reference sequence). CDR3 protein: CASGYGGHTEAFF. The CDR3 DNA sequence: TGTGCCAGCGGCTACGGGGGGCACACTGAAGCTTTCTTT.

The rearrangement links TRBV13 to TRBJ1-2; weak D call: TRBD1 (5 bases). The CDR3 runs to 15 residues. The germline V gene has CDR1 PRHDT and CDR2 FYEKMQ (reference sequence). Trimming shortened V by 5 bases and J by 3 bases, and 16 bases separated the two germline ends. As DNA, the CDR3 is TGTGCCAGCAGCCCCTGGGGGGGAACTGACTATGGCTACACCTTC. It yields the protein CASSPWGGTDYGYTF.

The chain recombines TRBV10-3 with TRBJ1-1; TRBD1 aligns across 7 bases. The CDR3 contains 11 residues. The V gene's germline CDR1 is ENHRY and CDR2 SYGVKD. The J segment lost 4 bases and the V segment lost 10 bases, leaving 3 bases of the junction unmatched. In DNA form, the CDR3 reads TGTGCCAACTCAGGGGGCACTGAAGCTTTCTTT. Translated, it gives CANSGGTEAFF.

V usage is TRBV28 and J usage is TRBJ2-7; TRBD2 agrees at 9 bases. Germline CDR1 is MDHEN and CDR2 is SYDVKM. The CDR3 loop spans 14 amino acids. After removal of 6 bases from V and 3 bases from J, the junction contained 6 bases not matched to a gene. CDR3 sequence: CASRVASGIYEQYF. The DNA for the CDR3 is TGTGCCAGCAGGGTAGCTAGCGGGATCTACGAGCAGTACTTC.

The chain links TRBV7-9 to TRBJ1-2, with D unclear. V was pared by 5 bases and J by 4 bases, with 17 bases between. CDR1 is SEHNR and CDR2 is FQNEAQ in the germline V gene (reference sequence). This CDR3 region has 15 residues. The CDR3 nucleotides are TGTGCCAGCAGCCCTGGTCGCAGATCTTCCTATGGCTACACCTTC. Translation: CASSPGRRSSYGYTF.

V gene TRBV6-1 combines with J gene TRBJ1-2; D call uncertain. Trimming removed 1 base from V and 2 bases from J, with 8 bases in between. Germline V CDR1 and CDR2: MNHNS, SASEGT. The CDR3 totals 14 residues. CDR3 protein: CASSEGPRNYGYTF. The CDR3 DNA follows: TGTGCCAGCAGTGAAGGTCCGAGGAACTATGGCTACACCTTC.

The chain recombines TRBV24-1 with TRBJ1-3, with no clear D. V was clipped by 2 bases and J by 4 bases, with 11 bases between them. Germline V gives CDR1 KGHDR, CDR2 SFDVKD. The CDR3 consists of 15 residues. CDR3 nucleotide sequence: TGTGCCACCAGTGATTCGAGGTCTTGGGGAAACACCATATATTTT. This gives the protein CATSDSRSWGNTIYF.

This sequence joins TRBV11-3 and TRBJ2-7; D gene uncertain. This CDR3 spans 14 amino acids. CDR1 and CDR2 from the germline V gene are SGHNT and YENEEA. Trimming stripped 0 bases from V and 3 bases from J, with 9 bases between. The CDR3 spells CASSLDLNSYEQYF. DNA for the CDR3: TGTGCCAGCAGCTTAGATCTAAACAGCTACGAGCAGTACTTC.

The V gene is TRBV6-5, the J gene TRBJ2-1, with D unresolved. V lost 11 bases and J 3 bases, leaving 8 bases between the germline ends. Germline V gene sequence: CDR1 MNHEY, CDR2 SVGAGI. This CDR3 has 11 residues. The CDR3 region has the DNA TGTGCCTCGGGTCTCTACAATGAGCAGTTCTTC. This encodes CASGLYNEQFF.

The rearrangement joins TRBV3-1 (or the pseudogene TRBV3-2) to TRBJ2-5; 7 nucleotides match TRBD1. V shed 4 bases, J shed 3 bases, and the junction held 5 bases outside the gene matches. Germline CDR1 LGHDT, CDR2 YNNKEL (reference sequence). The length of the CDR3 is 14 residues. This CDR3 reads CASSLPGQKETQYF. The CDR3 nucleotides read TGTGCCAGCAGCCTTCCGGGACAGAAAGAGACCCAGTACTTC.

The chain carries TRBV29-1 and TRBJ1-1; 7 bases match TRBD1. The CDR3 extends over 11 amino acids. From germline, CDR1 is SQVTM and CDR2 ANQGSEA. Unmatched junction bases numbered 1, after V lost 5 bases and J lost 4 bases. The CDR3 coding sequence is TGCAGCGTTAGACAGGGCACTGAAGCTTTCTTT. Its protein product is CSVRQGTEAFF.

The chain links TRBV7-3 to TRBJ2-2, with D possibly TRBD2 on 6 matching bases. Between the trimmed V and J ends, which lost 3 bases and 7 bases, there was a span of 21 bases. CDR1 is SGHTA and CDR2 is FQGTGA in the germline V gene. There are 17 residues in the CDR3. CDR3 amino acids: CASSFDPGIGGDGELFF. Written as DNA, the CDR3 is TGTGCCAGCAGCTTCGACCCGGGAATAGGAGGGGACGGGGAGCTGTTTTTT.

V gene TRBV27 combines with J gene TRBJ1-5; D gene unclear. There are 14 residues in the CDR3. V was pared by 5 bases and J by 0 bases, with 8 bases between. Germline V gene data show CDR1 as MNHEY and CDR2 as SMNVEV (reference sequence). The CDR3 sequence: CASSPLNSNQPQHF. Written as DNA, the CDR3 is TGTGCCAGCAGTCCACTCAATAGCAATCAGCCCCAGCATTTT.

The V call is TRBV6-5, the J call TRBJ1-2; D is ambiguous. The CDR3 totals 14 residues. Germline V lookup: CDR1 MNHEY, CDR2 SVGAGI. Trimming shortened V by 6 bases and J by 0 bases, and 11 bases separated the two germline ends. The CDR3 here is CASSLTEANYGYTF. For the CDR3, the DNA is TGTGCCAGCAGCCTAACAGAAGCTAACTATGGCTACACCTTC.